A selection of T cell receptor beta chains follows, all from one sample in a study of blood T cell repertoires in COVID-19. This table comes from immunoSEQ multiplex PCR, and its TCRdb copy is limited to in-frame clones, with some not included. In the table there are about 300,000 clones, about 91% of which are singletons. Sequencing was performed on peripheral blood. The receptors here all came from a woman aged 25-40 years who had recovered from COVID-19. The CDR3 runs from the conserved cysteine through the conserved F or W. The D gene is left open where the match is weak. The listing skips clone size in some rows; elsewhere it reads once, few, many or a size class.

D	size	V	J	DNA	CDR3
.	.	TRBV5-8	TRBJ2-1	TGTGCCAGCAGCTACCGGGACTTTTACAATGAGCAGTTCTTC	CASSYRDFYNEQFF
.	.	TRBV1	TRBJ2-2	TGCACCAGCAGCCCTGGGCGAGCGGCACTCACCGGGGAGCTGTTTTTT	CTSSPGRAALTGELFF
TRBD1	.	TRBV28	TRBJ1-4	TGTGCCAGCAGTATAAGACAGGGGAAAAATGAAAAACTGTTTTTT	CASSIRQGKNEKLFF
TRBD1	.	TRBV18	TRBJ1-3	TGTGCCAGCTCACCATCCGGGACAGGGAGTGGAAACACCATATATTTT	CASSPSGTGSGNTIYF
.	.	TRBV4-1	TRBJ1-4	TGCGCCAGCAGCCTCGGACAGTTAGCAACTAATGAAAAACTGTTTTTT	CASSLGQLATNEKLFF
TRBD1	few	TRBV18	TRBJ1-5	TGTGCCAGCTCACCCATCGGACAGGGAGGGGGTAATCAGCCCCAGCATTTT	CASSPIGQGGGNQPQHF
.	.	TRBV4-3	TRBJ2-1	TGCGCCAGCAGCCCCGATCGAGCTACCCGGTACAATGAGCAGTTCTTC	CASSPDRATRYNEQFF
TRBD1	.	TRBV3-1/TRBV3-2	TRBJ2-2	TGTGCCAGCAGCCGACACCCGGGACAGGGGGCGAGAGGAGCCGGGGAGCTGTTTTTT	CASSRHPGQGARGAGELFF
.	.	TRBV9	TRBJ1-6	TGTGCCAGCAGCGGCATGTCGGGGTCCTATAATTCACCCCTCCACTTT	CASSGMSGSYNSPLHF
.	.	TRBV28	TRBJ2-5	TGTGCCAGCAGCGGCGACCGAAAAACCAGGGAGACCCAGTACTTC	CASSGDRKTRETQYF
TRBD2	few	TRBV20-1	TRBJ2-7	TGCAGTGCTAATGACCAGCGGGGGGGCCCCGTTTTCGAGCAGTACTTC	CSANDQRGGPVFEQYF
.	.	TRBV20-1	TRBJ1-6	TGCAGGGTTAGTGGGGTCAGGGGCCACCCTAGGAATTCACCCCTCCACTTT	CRVSGVRGHPRNSPLHF
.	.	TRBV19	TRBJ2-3	TGTGCCAGTAGCCGCCCGGGTAGCACAGATACGCAGTATTTT	CASSRPGSTDTQYF
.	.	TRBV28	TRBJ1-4	TGTGCCAGCAGGGAGGGGGGGGCTAATGAAAAACTGTTTTTT	CASREGGANEKLFF
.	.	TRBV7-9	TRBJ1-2	TGTGCCAGCAGCTTAGCGGACAGATATGGCTACACCTTC	CASSLADRYGYTF
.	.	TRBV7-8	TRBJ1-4	TGTGCCAGCAGCTTAATGGGGAGTGGCGAAAAACTGTTTTTT	CASSLMGSGEKLFF
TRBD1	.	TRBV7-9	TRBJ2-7	TGTGCCAGCAGCTTTGCGACAGGGTGGGCCACCGAGCAGTACTTC	CASSFATGWATEQYF
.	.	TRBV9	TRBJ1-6	TGTGCCAGCAGCCTCGGGGGGGATAATTCACCCCTCCACTTT	CASSLGGDNSPLHF
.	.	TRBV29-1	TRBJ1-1	TGCAGCGTCCAACTGACGGGGAACACTGAAGCTTTCTTT	CSVQLTGNTEAFF
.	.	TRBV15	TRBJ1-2	TGTGCCACCAGCGAAGGCCAGGGGAACTATGGCTACACCTTC	CATSEGQGNYGYTF
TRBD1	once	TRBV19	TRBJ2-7	TGTGCCAGTAGTATAGGGACCGGGACAGGGGCGCACGAGCAGTACTTC	CASSIGTGTGAHEQYF
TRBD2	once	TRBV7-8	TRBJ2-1	TGTGCCAGCAGCCCCTATCGCGGGGGGGCGTACAATGAGCAGTTCTTC	CASSPYRGGAYNEQFF
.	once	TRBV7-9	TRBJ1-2	TGTGCCAGCATCTCCTCGGGGGAGGATGGCTACACCTTC	CASISSGEDGYTF
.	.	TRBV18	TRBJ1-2	TGTGCCAGCTCACCAGGGGGCGCAAACTATGGCTACACCTTC	CASSPGGANYGYTF
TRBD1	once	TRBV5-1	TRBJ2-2	TGCGCCAGCAGCTTGAGTCCCCAGGGGGCATCGAACACCGGGGAGCTGTTTTTT	CASSLSPQGASNTGELFF
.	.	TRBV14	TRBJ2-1	TGTGCCAGCAGCCAAGAAACAACCGCCCCCCGGTTCTTC	CASSQETTAPRFF
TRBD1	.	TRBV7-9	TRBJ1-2	TGTGCCAGCAGCTTAGGCACCCCCGGGACAGGGCACTATGGCTACACCTTC	CASSLGTPGTGHYGYTF
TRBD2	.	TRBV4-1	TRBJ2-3	TGCGCCAGCAGCCAAGAAGAGCGGGGAGTCACAGATACGCAGTATTTT	CASSQEERGVTDTQYF
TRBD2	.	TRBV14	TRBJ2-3	TGTGCCAGCAGCCAAGTTAGCGGGGCAGATACGCAGTATTTT	CASSQVSGADTQYF
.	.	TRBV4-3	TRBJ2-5	TGCGCCAGCAGCCAAGATACGACGGGGACCCAGTACTTC	CASSQDTTGTQYF
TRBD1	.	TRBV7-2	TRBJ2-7	TGTGCCAGCAGCCGGGGACAGGCGGACACCTACGAGCAGTACTTC	CASSRGQADTYEQYF
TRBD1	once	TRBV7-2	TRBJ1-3	TGTGCCAGCAGACCCCTAGACAGGGTAGCTGGAAACACCATATATTTT	CASRPLDRVAGNTIYF
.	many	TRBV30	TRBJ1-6	TGTGCATCCCGCCCGGACAGTTTCTCCTATAATTCACCCCTCCACTTT	CASRPDSFSYNSPLHF